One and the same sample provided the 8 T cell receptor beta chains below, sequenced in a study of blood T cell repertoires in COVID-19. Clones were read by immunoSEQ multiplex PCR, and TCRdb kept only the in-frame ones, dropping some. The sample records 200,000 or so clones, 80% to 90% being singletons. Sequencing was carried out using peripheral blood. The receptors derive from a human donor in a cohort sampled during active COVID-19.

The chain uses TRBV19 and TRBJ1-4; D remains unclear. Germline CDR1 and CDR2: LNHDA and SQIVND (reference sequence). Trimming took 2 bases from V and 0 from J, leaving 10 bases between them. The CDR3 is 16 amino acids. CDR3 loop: CASSIKKGATNEKLFF. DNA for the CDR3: TGTGCCAGTAGTATAAAAAAAGGAGCAACTAATGAAAAACTGTTTTTT.

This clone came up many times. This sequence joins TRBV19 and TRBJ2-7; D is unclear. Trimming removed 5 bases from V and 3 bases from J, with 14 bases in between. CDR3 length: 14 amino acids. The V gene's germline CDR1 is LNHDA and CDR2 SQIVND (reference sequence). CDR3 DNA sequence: TGTGCCAGTAGTTTGACGAGCGTATACTACGAGCAGTACTTC. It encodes CASSLTSVYYEQYF.

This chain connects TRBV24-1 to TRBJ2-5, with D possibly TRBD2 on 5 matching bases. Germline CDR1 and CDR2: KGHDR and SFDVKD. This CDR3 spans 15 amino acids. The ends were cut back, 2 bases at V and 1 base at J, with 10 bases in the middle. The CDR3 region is CATSDSSLGQETQYF. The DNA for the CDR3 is TGTGCCACCAGTGATTCGTCACTAGGCCAAGAGACCCAGTACTTC.

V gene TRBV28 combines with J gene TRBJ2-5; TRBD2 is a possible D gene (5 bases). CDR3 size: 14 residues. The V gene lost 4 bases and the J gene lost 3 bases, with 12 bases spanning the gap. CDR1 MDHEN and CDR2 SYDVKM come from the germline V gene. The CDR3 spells CASSSPGVKETQYF. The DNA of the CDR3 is TGTGCCAGCAGTTCCCCCGGGGTCAAAGAGACCCAGTACTTC.

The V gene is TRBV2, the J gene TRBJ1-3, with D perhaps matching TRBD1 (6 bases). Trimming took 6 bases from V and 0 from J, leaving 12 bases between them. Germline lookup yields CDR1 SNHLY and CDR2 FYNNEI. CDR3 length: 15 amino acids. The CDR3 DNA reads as TGTGCCAGCAGAGGACAGTTTAGCTCTGGAAACACCATATATTTT. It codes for CASRGQFSSGNTIYF.

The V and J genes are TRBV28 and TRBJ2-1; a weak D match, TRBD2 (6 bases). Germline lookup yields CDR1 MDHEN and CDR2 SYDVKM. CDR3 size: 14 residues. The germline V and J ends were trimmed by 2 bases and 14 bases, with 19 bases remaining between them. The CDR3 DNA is TGTGCCAGCAGTTTACAGACTAGAGGCAAAAGCAAGTTCTTC. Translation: CASSLQTRGKSKFF.

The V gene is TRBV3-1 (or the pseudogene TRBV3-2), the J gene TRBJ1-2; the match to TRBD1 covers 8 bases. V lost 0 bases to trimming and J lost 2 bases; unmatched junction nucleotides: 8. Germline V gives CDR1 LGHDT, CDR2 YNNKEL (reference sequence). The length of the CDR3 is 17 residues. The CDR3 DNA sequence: TGTGCCAGCAGCCAAGATGGGACAGGAGGGGCGAACTATGGCTACACCTTC. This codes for CASSQDGTGGANYGYTF.

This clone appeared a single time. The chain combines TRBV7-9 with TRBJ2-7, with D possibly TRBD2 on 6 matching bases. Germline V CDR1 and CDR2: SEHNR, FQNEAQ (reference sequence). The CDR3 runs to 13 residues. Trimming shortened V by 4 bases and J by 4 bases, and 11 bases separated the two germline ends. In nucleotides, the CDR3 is TGTGCCAGCAGCTCGGCCGGGAGATACGAGCAGTACTTC. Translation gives CASSSAGRYEQYF.